Detailed here is one T cell receptor (beta chain). The sample belongs to a study of T cells after yellow fever vaccination. Looked up from germline, CDR1 is SGHTA and CDR2 is FQGTGA. This CDR3 contains 16 residues. V gave up 5 bases and J gave up 0 bases, with 15 bases separating them. TCRdb called the 5' RACE reads again in MiXCR, with one record for every CDR3 protein. The sample yields 500,000 to 650,000 distinct CDR3 sequences, roughly 17% seen once. The rearrangement joins TRBV7-3 to TRBJ2-3; D is undetermined. The source is a man aged 18 to 29 who received the YFV17D yellow fever vaccine. This specimen was PBMCs, taken around 5 days after the first yellow fever vaccination. CDR3 region: CASSVEPDPSTDTQYF. The CDR3 DNA follows: TGTGCCAGCAGCGTTGAACCGGATCCGAGCACAGATACGCAGTATTTT. Filled out from reference TRBV7-3 and TRBJ2-3, the complete variable domain reads GAGVSQTPSNKVTEKGKYVELRCDPISGHTALYWYRQSLGQGPEFLIYFQGTGAADDSGLPNDRFFAVRPEGSVSTLKIQRTERGDSAVYLCASSVEPDPSTDTQYFGPGTRLTVL.